The rows below give T cell receptor beta chains drawn from one sample of a study of T-cell memory formation after mild COVID-19. TCRdb passed the 5' RACE reads through MiXCR, listing each CDR3 protein once. The sample includes a few hundred thousand distinct CDR3 sequences, 25% to 30% of them seen just once. The sample consisted of PBMCs or a T cell subset sorted from them (not recorded which). These receptors came from an adult woman who had mild COVID-19 (a few samples of this study predate the infection). Cell type and time point are not known. Both conserved end residues are part of each CDR3. The order of the fields is CDR3 length, clone size, D gene, J gene, V gene, CDR3 DNA, CDR3 protein. The D gene is left open where the match is weak. Expanded clones are given a class, and other clones once, few, many or no size at all.

>14|few|TRBD2|TRBJ2-1|TRBV5-1
TGCGCCAGCAGCCTCCCCGGGACTAGCAATGAGCAGTTCTTC
CASSLPGTSNEQFF
>17|.|.|TRBJ1-6|TRBV12-3/TRBV12-4
TGTGCCAGCAGTTTTGGAACGGTAGCGTCGTATAATTCACCCCTCCACTTT
CASSFGTVASYNSPLHF
>13|.|.|TRBJ2-3|TRBV19
TGTGCCAGTAGTCATCGAGGAACAGATACGCAGTATTTT
CASSHRGTDTQYF
>13|few|.|TRBJ1-1|TRBV29-1
TGCAGCGTTGCCGACAGGTCGAACACTGAAGCTTTCTTT
CSVADRSNTEAFF
>17|.|.|TRBJ2-7|TRBV15
TGTGCCACCAGCAGTGCTACGGGCCCAGACGCGTCCTACGAGCAGTACTTC
CATSSATGPDASYEQYF
>15|.|.|TRBJ2-3|TRBV5-1
TGCGCCAGCAGCTTGGAGGGTAGAATCGCAGATACGCAGTATTTT
CASSLEGRIADTQYF
>14|.|TRBD2|TRBJ2-2|TRBV6-1
TGTGCCAGCGGACTAGCGGGGGTAGCCGGGGAGCTGTTTTTT
CASGLAGVAGELFF
>13|few|.|TRBJ2-1|TRBV29-1
TGCAGCGTTGAAGGGAGCAGGGTCCATGAGCAGTTCTTC
CSVEGSRVHEQFF
>16|few|TRBD2|TRBJ2-2|TRBV7-2
TGTGCCAGCAGCTTAGACGGGAGGGCCCCGTCCGGGGAGCTGTTTTTT
CASSLDGRAPSGELFF
>15|few|TRBD2|TRBJ2-3|TRBV12-3/TRBV12-4
TGTGCCAGCAGTTTAGGCGGGGGGCCTGGAGATACGCAGTATTTT
CASSLGGGPGDTQYF
>15|.|.|TRBJ1-1|TRBV3-1
TGTGCCAGCACCGACATACCGGGGAGTGGGACTGAAGCTTTCTTT
CASTDIPGSGTEAFF
>14|.|TRBD2|TRBJ2-4|TRBV7-2
TGTGCCAGCAGCTTTGGTAGCGGGGTTTACATTCAGTACTTC
CASSFGSGVYIQYF
>11|few|.|TRBJ1-2|TRBV29-1
TGCAGCGTGGACAGTCCCTATGGCTACACCTTC
CSVDSPYGYTF
>15|.|.|TRBJ2-3|TRBV5-1
TGCGCCAGCAGCTATCTAGCACCGGGCACAGATACGCAGTATTTT
CASSYLAPGTDTQYF
>14|.|.|TRBJ2-2|TRBV23-1
TGCGCCAGCAGTCAACTTCCGGCTACCGGGGAGCTGTTTTTT
CASSQLPATGELFF